One and the same sample provided the 24 T cell receptor beta chains below, sequenced in a study of blood T cell repertoires in COVID-19. Assay used: immunoSEQ multiplex PCR; TCRdb lists only in-frame clones, some missing. The profile shows about 120,000 clones, 75% to 85% of them singletons. The material sequenced was peripheral blood. These receptor sequences come from a human donor in a cohort sampled during active COVID-19.

V and J are TRBV27 and TRBJ2-1, with TRBD2 identical over 14 bases. This CDR3 is built from 16 residues. The germline V gene encodes CDR1 MNHEY and CDR2 SMNVEV (reference sequence). V trimming: 5 bases; J trimming: 2 bases; junction bases outside the gene matches: 2. CDR3 sequence (DNA): TGTGCCAGCAGTCCGGGACTAGCGGGGGCCTACAATGAGCAGTTCTTC. It translates to CASSPGLAGAYNEQFF.

This clone was seen a handful of times. This rearrangement joins TRBV2 to TRBJ2-3, with D perhaps TRBD2 (6 bases). CDR1 and CDR2 from the germline V gene are SNHLY and FYNNEI. The CDR3 extends over 14 amino acids. V dropped 5 bases and J dropped 3 bases, with 12 bases sitting between them. The CDR3 bases are TGTGCCAGCAGTTTTCAGGGAGGTACAGATACGCAGTATTTT. Translated: CASSFQGGTDTQYF.

The chain uses TRBV19 and TRBJ1-5; a possible D gene is TRBD1 (5 bases). Trimming took 7 bases from V and 0 from J, leaving 25 bases between them. The CDR3 sequence is 19 residues long. Germline CDR1 reads LNHDA; CDR2 reads SQIVND (reference sequence). The CDR3 sequence: CASKASSDTSSHSNQPQHF. The DNA for the CDR3 is TGTGCCAGTAAGGCCTCGTCGGACACTTCCTCGCATAGCAATCAGCCCCAGCATTTT.

This clone was observed a few times. J is TRBJ2-7 and V is TRBV7-6; D might be TRBD1 (5 bases). Germline V lookup: CDR1 SGHVS, CDR2 FNYEAQ. CDR3 length equals 12 residues. The V end was cut by 5 bases, the J end by 4 bases, with 9 bases between. The CDR3 loop reads CASSTGSYEQYF. The CDR3 DNA reads as TGTGCCAGCAGCACAGGTTCGTACGAGCAGTACTTC.

The genes are TRBV5-1 and TRBJ2-3; 15 bases line up with TRBD2. Unmatched junction bases numbered 7, after V lost 3 bases and J lost 2 bases. CDR1 and CDR2 (germline): SGHRS, YFSETQ. CDR3 length: 18 amino acids. The CDR3 nucleotides are TGCGCCAGCAGCTCCGGGACTAGCGGGGGGCTGAACACAGATACGCAGTATTTT. It encodes CASSSGTSGGLNTDTQYF.

This clone was counted only a few times. The chain joins TRBV6-1 to TRBJ1-3, with D hard to call. This CDR3 spans 14 amino acids. CDR1 is MNHNS, CDR2 SASEGT, per germline. The V end lost 2 bases, the J end lost 3 bases, and 8 bases lay between the germline ends. The chain's CDR3 is CASSESNHGNTIYF. In DNA, the CDR3 is TGTGCCAGCAGTGAATCTAACCATGGAAACACCATATATTTT.

The chain carries TRBV7-2 and TRBJ2-1; 8 bases agree with TRBD2. The CDR3 spans 14 residues. CDR1 is SGHTA and CDR2 is FQGNSA in the germline V gene. J was trimmed by 8 bases and V by 4 bases; bases with no gene match: 7. The CDR3: CASSSGGGFDEQFF. The CDR3 nucleotides are TGTGCCAGCAGCTCGGGGGGGGGTTTCGATGAGCAGTTCTTC.

The chain joins TRBV6-5 to TRBJ2-7, with 10 positions matching TRBD1. Germline CDR1 reads MNHEY; CDR2 reads SVGAGI. The ends lost 5 bases at V and 3 bases at J; junction bases unmatched: 4. There are 14 residues in the CDR3. The CDR3 spells CASSRRDRGYEQYF. CDR3 bases: TGTGCCAGCAGTCGCCGGGACAGGGGCTACGAGCAGTACTTC.

The CDR3 spells CATSRAVYSGNTIYF. The CDR3 coding sequence is TGTGCCACCAGCAGAGCAGTATACTCTGGAAACACCATATATTTT. The genes are TRBV15 and TRBJ1-3; D ambiguous. The germline V gene has CDR1 LNHNV and CDR2 YYDKDF (reference sequence). Trimming pared 1 base from V and 0 bases from J, leaving 7 bases between. There are 15 residues in the CDR3.

V and J are TRBV19 and TRBJ2-5; D call uncertain. Trimming cost V 4 bases and J 0 bases, with 6 bases left between them. Germline V gene data show CDR1 as LNHDA and CDR2 as SQIVND (reference sequence). The CDR3 consists of 13 residues. The CDR3 DNA reads as TGTGCCAGTAGTACCACACACCAAGAGACCCAGTACTTC. Amino acids: CASSTTHQETQYF.

This sequence joins TRBV24-1 and TRBJ2-5; D might be TRBD1 (6 bases). With 3 bases removed from V and 4 bases from J, the gap between germline ends came to 8 bases. There are 13 residues in the CDR3. In germline, CDR1 is KGHDR, CDR2 SFDVKD. CDR3 residues: CATSDGGLETQYF. The CDR3 DNA sequence: TGTGCCACCAGTGATGGGGGCCTAGAGACCCAGTACTTC.

V and J are TRBV5-1 and TRBJ2-2, with D possibly TRBD1 on 6 matching bases. Germline V gene sequence: CDR1 SGHRS, CDR2 YFSETQ. Trimming took 1 base from V and 0 from J, leaving 13 bases between them. This CDR3 comprises 17 residues. This chain's CDR3 is CASSLTAGASNTGELFF. In nucleotides, the CDR3 is TGCGCCAGCAGCTTGACGGCAGGGGCGTCGAACACCGGGGAGCTGTTTTTT.

The chain carries TRBV2 and TRBJ2-5; the D gene is possibly TRBD1 (6 bases). Between the trimmed V and J ends, which lost 3 bases and 5 bases, there was a span of 16 bases. The germline gives CDR1 SNHLY, CDR2 FYNNEI. The CDR3 is 15 residues long. The CDR3 reads CASSDQGLVGETQYF. The CDR3 DNA reads TGTGCCAGCAGTGACCAGGGGCTAGTTGGGGAGACCCAGTACTTC.

The gene calls are TRBV29-1 and TRBJ2-3, with a possible D match to TRBD2 (5 bases). Germline V CDR1 and CDR2: SQVTM, ANQGSEA. V dropped 7 bases and J dropped 1 base, with 15 bases sitting between them. The CDR3 is made up of 14 amino acids. The chain's CDR3 is CSEREGAGTDTQYF. CDR3 coding DNA: TGCAGCGAACGCGAGGGCGCAGGCACAGATACGCAGTATTTT.

V usage is TRBV6-5 and J usage is TRBJ2-5; D is perhaps TRBD1 (6 bases). Per the germline V gene, CDR1 is MNHEY and CDR2 is SVGAGI. CDR3 size: 14 residues. Trimming cost V 5 bases and J 4 bases, with 14 bases left between them. As DNA, the CDR3 is TGTGCCAGCAGTCCCGACAGGCCCCCAGAGACCCAGTACTTC. Its protein is CASSPDRPPETQYF.

This clone is a singleton in its sample. The chain combines TRBV6-5 with TRBJ2-3; a possible D gene is TRBD1 (7 bases). Germline lookup yields CDR1 MNHEY and CDR2 SVGAGI. The CDR3 sequence is 14 residues long. Deletions cut 6 bases from V and 5 bases from J, with 15 bases between. The CDR3 is CASRSGGLGDTQYF. The DNA for the CDR3 is TGTGCCAGCAGATCAGGGGGGCTGGGAGATACGCAGTATTTT.

The chain carries TRBV7-2 and TRBJ1-3, with 10 bases fitting TRBD1. Germline CDR1 is SGHTA and CDR2 is FQGNSA. This CDR3 contains 15 residues. The trim removed 4 bases at V and 3 bases at J, leaving 3 bases unmatched. CDR3: CASSWRDRGGNTIYF. CDR3 nucleotide sequence: TGTGCCAGCAGCTGGCGGGACAGGGGTGGAAACACCATATATTTT.

The DNA of the CDR3 is TGTGCCAGCTCACCAGGGACAGGGGAACTGTTTTTT. It yields the protein CASSPGTGELFF. This rearrangement joins TRBV18 to TRBJ1-4, with 10 nucleotides matching TRBD1. The V segment lost 2 bases and the J segment 12 bases; nucleotides outside the gene matches: 0. CDR1 and CDR2 (germline): KGHSH, LQKENI. The CDR3 has 12 residues.

This chain links TRBV5-6 with TRBJ1-1; 7 bases map to TRBD1. The CDR3 is made up of 16 amino acids. V trimming: 2 bases; J trimming: 1 base; junction bases outside the gene matches: 8. Germline V gives CDR1 SGHDT, CDR2 YYEEEE. Here the CDR3 reads CASSFNLGTENTEAFF. CDR3 DNA: TGTGCCAGCAGCTTTAACCTAGGGACAGAGAACACTGAAGCTTTCTTT.

This clone has a single count. This chain links TRBV6-5 with TRBJ2-2, with 7 bases identical to TRBD1. This CDR3 region has 15 residues. Germline CDR1 MNHEY, CDR2 SVGAGI. The J segment lost 2 bases and the V segment lost 6 bases, leaving 6 bases of the junction unmatched. The CDR3, as DNA: TGTGCCAGCAGGCCCGGGACAGCTAACACCGGGGAGCTGTTTTTT. It translates to CASRPGTANTGELFF.

The CDR3 protein is CASSPRRDRTYEQYF. In DNA, the CDR3 is TGTGCCAGCAGCCCCCGCCGGGACAGGACCTACGAGCAGTACTTC. The rearrangement links TRBV7-8 to TRBJ2-7; 8 bases map to TRBD1. Germline trimming cut 5 bases from V and 2 bases from J; bases unmatched to any gene: 8. This CDR3 has 15 amino acids. From germline, CDR1 is SGHVS and CDR2 FQNEAQ.

V and J are TRBV11-3 and TRBJ2-2, with 10 bases matching TRBD1. This CDR3 comprises 17 residues. V lost 1 base and J lost 0; bases outside the gene matches: 2. Looked up from germline, CDR1 is SGHNT and CDR2 is YENEEA. CDR3 in amino acids: CASSLGGTGANTGELFF. CDR3 nucleotides: TGTGCCAGCAGCTTAGGAGGGACAGGGGCGAACACCGGGGAGCTGTTTTTT. Supplemented by reference TRBV11-3 and TRBJ2-2, the full variable domain reads EAGVVQSPRYKIIEKKQPVAFWCNPISGHNTLYWYLQNLGQGPELLIRYENEEAVDDSQLPKDRFSAERLKGVDSTLKIQPAELGDSAVYLCASSLGGTGANTGELFFGEGSRLTVL.

This clone was observed a few times. The V and J genes are TRBV5-6 and TRBJ2-1; 8 bases are shared with TRBD1. The V gene's germline CDR1 is SGHDT and CDR2 YYEEEE. The junction had 5 bases not matched to a gene; V was cut back by 3 bases and J by 6 bases. The length of the CDR3 is 14 residues. CDR3 coding DNA: TGTGCCAGCAGCTACGGACAGGGCAGCAATGAGCAGTTCTTC. Translating it yields CASSYGQGSNEQFF.

The rearrangement links TRBV24-1 to TRBJ2-7; 7 positions agree with TRBD2. V shed 7 bases, J shed 7 bases, and the junction held 9 bases outside the gene matches. The CDR3 is 13 amino acids. From germline, CDR1 is KGHDR and CDR2 SFDVKD. CDR3 sequence: CATSQQPGGEQYF. DNA for the CDR3: TGTGCCACCAGCCAACAGCCCGGGGGGGAGCAGTACTTC.